A single sample gave rise to the 11 T cell receptor beta chains below, sequenced in a study of OX40 agonist ivuxolimab in advanced cancers. Clones were read by immunoSEQ multiplex PCR, and TCRdb kept only the in-frame ones, dropping some. The sample lists about 26,000 clones; about 90% were seen once. Sequenced here: CD4+ or CD8+ T cells sorted from blood, sampled in a trial of the OX40 agonist ivuxolimab. The receptors originated from an adult with an advanced solid tumor such as melanoma, head and neck, liver or kidney cancer.

This rearrangement joins TRBV10-2 to TRBJ2-5; 8 bases line up with TRBD2. The CDR3 loop spans 16 amino acids. V trimming: 3 bases; J trimming: 0 bases; junction bases outside the gene matches: 6. Per the germline V gene, CDR1 is WSHSY and CDR2 is SAAADI. CDR3 loop: CASSDLVAGYQETQYF. The CDR3 DNA follows: TGCGCCAGCAGTGACCTCGTAGCGGGGTACCAAGAGACCCAGTACTTC.

V is TRBV2 and J is TRBJ2-7; maybe TRBD1 (6 bases). Germline loops: CDR1 SNHLY, CDR2 FYNNEI. CDR3 length equals 12 residues. Between the trimmed V and J ends, which lost 9 bases and 3 bases, there was a span of 12 bases. CDR3 DNA sequence: TGTGCCAGTGGGGACACCTACTACGAGCAGTACTTC. Protein sequence: CASGDTYYEQYF.

This chain uses TRBV5-5 with TRBJ2-1; D call uncertain. V lost 1 base to trimming and J lost 8 bases, with 7 bases between them. Germline values: CDR1 SGHKS, CDR2 YYEKEE (reference sequence). This CDR3 has 12 amino acids. The CDR3 loop is CASSLFRDEQFF. CDR3 coding DNA: TGTGCCAGCAGCTTGTTCCGGGATGAGCAGTTCTTC.

The chain links TRBV7-9 to TRBJ1-3, with no clear D. CDR1 and CDR2 from the germline V gene are SEHNR and FQNEAQ (reference sequence). This CDR3 spans 13 amino acids. With 5 bases removed from V and 8 bases from J, the gap between germline ends came to 13 bases. The CDR3 nucleotides are TGTGCCAGCAGCGGAATGGGAGTGGACACCATATATTTT. It specifies CASSGMGVDTIYF.

The genes are TRBV5-1 and TRBJ2-7; 10 nucleotides match TRBD2. V lost 5 bases to trimming and J lost 0 bases; unmatched junction nucleotides: 2. The germline V gene has CDR1 SGHRS and CDR2 YFSETQ. This CDR3 has 14 amino acids. In DNA, the CDR3 is TGCGCCAGCAGATGGACTAGCGGCTCCTACGAGCAGTACTTC. Its translation: CASRWTSGSYEQYF. Full variable domain (remainder filled in from reference TRBV5-1 and TRBJ2-7): KAGVTQTPRYLIKTRGQQVTLSCSPISGHRSVSWYQQTPGQGLQFLFEYFSETQRNKGNFPGRFSGRQFSNSRSEMNVSTLELGDSALYLCASRWTSGSYEQYFGPGTRLTVT.

This chain connects TRBV28 to TRBJ2-3; perhaps TRBD1 as D (5 bases). Germline CDR1 MDHEN, CDR2 SYDVKM. V was clipped by 2 bases and J by 1 base, with 13 bases between them. This CDR3 is built from 16 residues. The CDR3 DNA is TGTGCCAGCAGTTTACCGACAGCCGGAGGCACAGATACGCAGTATTTT. It yields the protein CASSLPTAGGTDTQYF.

The chain uses TRBV23-1 and TRBJ1-1; D is uncertain. TRBV23-1 is noted as an ORF with a role that remains uncertain. V shed 4 bases and J shed 0 bases, with 6 bases lying between them. The CDR3 consists of 13 residues. The CDR3 bases are TGCGCCAGCAGTCCGGAGGTGAACACTGAAGCTTTCTTT. It yields the protein CASSPEVNTEAFF.

This clone was seen a few times. The genes are TRBV29-1 and TRBJ2-1, with 12 nucleotides matching TRBD2. CDR3 size: 15 residues. Germline V CDR1 and CDR2: SQVTM, ANQGSEA. Trimming cost V 7 bases and J 0 bases; bases outside gene matches: 4. CDR3 residues: CSALTSGGSYNEQFF. In DNA, the CDR3 is TGCAGCGCCCTGACTAGCGGGGGCTCCTACAATGAGCAGTTCTTC.

This sequence joins TRBV4-1 and TRBJ2-7; D unresolved. Germline loops: CDR1 MGHRA, CDR2 YSYEKL. V was pared by 0 bases and J by 2 bases, with 5 bases between. The CDR3 covers 13 residues. CDR3 region: CASSQDAPYEQYF. DNA for the CDR3: TGCGCCAGCAGCCAAGATGCCCCCTACGAGCAGTACTTC.

J is TRBJ1-5 and V is TRBV6-5; 8 nucleotides line up with TRBD1. CDR1 and CDR2 from the germline V gene are MNHEY and SVGAGI. Losses at the gene ends were 5 bases for V and 3 bases for J; bases not matched to a gene: 6. This CDR3 region has 15 residues. The CDR3 here is CASSARTGNNQPQHF. The CDR3 nucleotides read TGTGCCAGCAGTGCTAGGACAGGGAACAATCAGCCCCAGCATTTT.

The chain is built from TRBV19 and TRBJ1-1, with a possible D match to TRBD1 (5 bases). The CDR3 contains 13 residues. Germline CDR1 and CDR2: LNHDA and SQIVND (reference sequence). V was trimmed by 6 bases and J by 1 base, leaving 9 bases between them. In DNA, the CDR3 is TGTGCCAGTAGCACAGGACAGAACACTGAAGCTTTCTTT. This codes for CASSTGQNTEAFF. The complete variable domain, with remaining parts taken from reference TRBV19 and TRBJ1-1, reads DGGITQSPKYLFRKEGQNVTLSCEQNLNHDAMYWYRQDPGQGLRLIYYSQIVNDFQKGDIAEGYSVSREKKESFPLTVTSAQKNPTAFYLCASSTGQNTEAFFGQGTRLTVV.